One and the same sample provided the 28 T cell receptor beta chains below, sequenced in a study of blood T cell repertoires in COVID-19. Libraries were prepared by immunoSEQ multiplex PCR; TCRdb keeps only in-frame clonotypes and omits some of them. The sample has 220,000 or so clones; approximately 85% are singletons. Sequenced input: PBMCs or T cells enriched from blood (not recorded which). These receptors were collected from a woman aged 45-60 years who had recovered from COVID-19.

Here the CDR3 reads CSATTANYGYTF. Here the CDR3 DNA reads TGCAGCGCGACGACAGCTAACTATGGCTACACCTTC. This chain links TRBV29-1 with TRBJ1-2, with D possibly TRBD1 on 5 matching bases. V was pared by 7 bases and J by 0 bases, with 9 bases between. The CDR3 extends over 12 amino acids. Germline assignment: CDR1 SQVTM and CDR2 ANQGSEA.

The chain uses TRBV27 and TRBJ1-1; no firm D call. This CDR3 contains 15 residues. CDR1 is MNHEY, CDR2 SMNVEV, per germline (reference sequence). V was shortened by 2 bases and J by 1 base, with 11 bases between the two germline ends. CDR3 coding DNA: TGTGCCAGCAGTTTAGATCTAAGTCGGAACACTGAAGCTTTCTTT. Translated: CASSLDLSRNTEAFF.

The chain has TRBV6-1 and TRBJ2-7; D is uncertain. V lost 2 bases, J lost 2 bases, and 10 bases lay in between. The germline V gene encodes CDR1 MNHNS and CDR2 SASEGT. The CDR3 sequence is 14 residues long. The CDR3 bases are TGTGCCAGCAGTGAAATCATCCCTACCTACGAGCAGTACTTC. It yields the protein CASSEIIPTYEQYF.

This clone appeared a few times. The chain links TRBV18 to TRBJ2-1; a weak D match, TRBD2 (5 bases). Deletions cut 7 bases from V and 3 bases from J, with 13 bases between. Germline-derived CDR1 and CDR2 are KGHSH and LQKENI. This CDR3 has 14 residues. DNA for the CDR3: TGTGCCAGCTTAGCGTCGACTAACTACAATGAGCAGTTCTTC. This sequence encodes CASLASTNYNEQFF.

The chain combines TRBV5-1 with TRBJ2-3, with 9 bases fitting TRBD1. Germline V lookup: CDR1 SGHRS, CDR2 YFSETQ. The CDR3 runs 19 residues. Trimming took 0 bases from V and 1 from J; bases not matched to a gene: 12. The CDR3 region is CASSLGGQGPASGTDTQYF. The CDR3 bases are TGCGCCAGCAGCTTGGGAGGACAGGGGCCGGCAAGTGGCACAGATACGCAGTATTTT.

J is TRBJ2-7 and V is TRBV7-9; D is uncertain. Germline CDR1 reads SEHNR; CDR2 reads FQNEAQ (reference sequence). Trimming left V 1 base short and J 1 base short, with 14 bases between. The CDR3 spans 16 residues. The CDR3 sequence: CASSLDSRVWSYEQYF. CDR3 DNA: TGTGCCAGCAGCTTAGATTCTCGGGTGTGGTCCTACGAGCAGTACTTC.

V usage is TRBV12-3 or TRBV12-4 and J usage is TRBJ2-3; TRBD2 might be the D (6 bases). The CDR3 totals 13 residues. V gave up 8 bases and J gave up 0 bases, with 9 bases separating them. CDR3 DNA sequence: TGTGCCAGCGCTCTAGCGAGCACAGATACGCAGTATTTT. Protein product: CASALASTDTQYF.

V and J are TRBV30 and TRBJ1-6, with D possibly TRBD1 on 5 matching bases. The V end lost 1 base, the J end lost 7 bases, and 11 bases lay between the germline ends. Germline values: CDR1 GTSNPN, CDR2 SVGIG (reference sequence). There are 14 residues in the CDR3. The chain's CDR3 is CAWSGLTENSPLHF. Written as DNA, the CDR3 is TGTGCCTGGAGTGGCCTGACAGAGAATTCACCCCTCCACTTT.

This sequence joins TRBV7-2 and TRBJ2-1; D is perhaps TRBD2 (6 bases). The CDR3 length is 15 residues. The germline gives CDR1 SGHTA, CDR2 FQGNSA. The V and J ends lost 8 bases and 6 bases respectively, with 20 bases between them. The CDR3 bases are TGTGCCAGCTCGAGCCAGGTAGCGGCGGGCAATGAGCAGTTCTTC. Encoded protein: CASSSQVAAGNEQFF.

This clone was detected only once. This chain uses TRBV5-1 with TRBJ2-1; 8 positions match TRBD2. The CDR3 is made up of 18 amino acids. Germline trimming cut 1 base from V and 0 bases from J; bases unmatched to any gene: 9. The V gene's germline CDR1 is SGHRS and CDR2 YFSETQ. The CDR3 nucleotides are TGCGCCAGCAGCTTGCGACTTAGCGGGGCAATCTCCTACAATGAGCAGTTCTTC. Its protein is CASSLRLSGAISYNEQFF. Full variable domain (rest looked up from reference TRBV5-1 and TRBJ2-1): KAGVTQTPRYLIKTRGQQVTLSCSPISGHRSVSWYQQTPGQGLQFLFEYFSETQRNKGNFPGRFSGRQFSNSRSEMNVSTLELGDSALYLCASSLRLSGAISYNEQFFGPGTRLTVL.

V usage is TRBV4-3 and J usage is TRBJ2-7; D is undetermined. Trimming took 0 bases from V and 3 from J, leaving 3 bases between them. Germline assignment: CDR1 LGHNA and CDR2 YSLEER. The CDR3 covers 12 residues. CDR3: CASSQDGYEQYF. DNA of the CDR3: TGCGCCAGCAGCCAAGACGGCTACGAGCAGTACTTC.

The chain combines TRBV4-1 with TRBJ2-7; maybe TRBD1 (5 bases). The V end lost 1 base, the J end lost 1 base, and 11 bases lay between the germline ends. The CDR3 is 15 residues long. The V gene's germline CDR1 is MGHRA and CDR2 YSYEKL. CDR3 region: CASSQASGQSYEQYF. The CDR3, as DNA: TGCGCCAGCAGCCAAGCCTCCGGACAATCCTACGAGCAGTACTTC.

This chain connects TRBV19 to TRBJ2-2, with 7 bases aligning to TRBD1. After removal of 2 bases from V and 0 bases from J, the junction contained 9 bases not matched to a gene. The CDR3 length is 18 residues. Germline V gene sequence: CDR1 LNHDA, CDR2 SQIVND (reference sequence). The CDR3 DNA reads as TGTGCCAGTAGTATAAGGGAACAGGGGTTCGCGAACACCGGGGAGCTGTTTTTT. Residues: CASSIREQGFANTGELFF.

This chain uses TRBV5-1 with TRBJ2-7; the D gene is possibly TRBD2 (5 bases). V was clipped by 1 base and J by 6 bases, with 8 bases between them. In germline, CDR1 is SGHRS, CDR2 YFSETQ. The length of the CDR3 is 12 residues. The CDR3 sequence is CASSLTRGEQYF. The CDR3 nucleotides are TGCGCCAGCAGCTTGACCCGGGGCGAGCAGTACTTC.

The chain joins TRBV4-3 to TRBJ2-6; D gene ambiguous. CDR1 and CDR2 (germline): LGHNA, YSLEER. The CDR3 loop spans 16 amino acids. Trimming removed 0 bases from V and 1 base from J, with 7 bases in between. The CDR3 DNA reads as TGCGCCAGCAGCCAAGAGTGGGCTTCTGGGGCCAACGTCCTGACTTTC. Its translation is CASSQEWASGANVLTF.

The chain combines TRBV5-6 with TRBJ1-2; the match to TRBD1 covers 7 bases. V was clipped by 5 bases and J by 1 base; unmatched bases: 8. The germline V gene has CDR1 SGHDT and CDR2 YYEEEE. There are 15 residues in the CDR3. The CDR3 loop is CASRGGGTVNYGYTF. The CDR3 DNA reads TGTGCCAGCAGGGGTGGTGGGACAGTTAACTATGGCTACACCTTC.

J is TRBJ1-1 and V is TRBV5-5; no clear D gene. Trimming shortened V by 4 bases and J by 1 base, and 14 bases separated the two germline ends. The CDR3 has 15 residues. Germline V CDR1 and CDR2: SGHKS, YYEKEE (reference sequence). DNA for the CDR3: TGTGCCAGCAGCCCACATACGGGTTGGAACACTGAAGCTTTCTTT. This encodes CASSPHTGWNTEAFF.

Here the CDR3 reads CASSEGTSNYGYTF. The CDR3, as DNA: TGCGCCAGCAGTGAGGGGACATCAAACTATGGCTACACCTTC. The gene calls are TRBV5-1 and TRBJ1-2, with D possibly TRBD1 on 6 matching bases. V was trimmed by 5 bases and J by 2 bases, leaving 13 bases between them. Looked up from germline, CDR1 is SGHRS and CDR2 is YFSETQ. This CDR3 spans 14 amino acids.

CDR3 loop: CASSTKEGLAGGYEQYF. The CDR3, as DNA: TGTGCCAGCAGCACAAAAGAGGGACTAGCGGGGGGTTACGAGCAGTACTTC. The J gene is TRBJ2-7, the V gene TRBV7-2; 15 bases line up with TRBD2. Germline V gives CDR1 SGHTA, CDR2 FQGNSA. CDR3 length equals 17 residues. V lost 5 bases, J lost 4 bases, and 9 bases stayed unmatched.

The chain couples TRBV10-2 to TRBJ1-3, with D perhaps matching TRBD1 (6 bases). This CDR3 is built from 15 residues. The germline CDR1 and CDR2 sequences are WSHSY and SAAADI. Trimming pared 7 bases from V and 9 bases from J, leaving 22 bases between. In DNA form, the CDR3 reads TGCGCCAGCACTACCGGGACATCTGGTGCATTCACCATATATTTT. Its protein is CASTTGTSGAFTIYF.

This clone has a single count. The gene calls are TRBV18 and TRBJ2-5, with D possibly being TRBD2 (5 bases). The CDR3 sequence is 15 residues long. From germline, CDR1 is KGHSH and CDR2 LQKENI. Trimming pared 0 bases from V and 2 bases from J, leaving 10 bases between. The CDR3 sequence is CASSPPWPGQETQYF. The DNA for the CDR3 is TGTGCCAGCTCACCACCGTGGCCGGGACAAGAGACCCAGTACTTC.

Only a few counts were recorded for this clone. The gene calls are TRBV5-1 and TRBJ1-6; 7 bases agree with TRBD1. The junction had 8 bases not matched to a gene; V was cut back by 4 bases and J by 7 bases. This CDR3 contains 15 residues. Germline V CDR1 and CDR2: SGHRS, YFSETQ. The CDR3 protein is CASSQQGPLNSPLHF. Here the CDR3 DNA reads TGCGCCAGCAGCCAACAGGGGCCTTTAAATTCACCCCTCCACTTT. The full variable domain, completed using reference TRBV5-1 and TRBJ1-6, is KAGVTQTPRYLIKTRGQQVTLSCSPISGHRSVSWYQQTPGQGLQFLFEYFSETQRNKGNFPGRFSGRQFSNSRSEMNVSTLELGDSALYLCASSQQGPLNSPLHFGNGTRLTVT.

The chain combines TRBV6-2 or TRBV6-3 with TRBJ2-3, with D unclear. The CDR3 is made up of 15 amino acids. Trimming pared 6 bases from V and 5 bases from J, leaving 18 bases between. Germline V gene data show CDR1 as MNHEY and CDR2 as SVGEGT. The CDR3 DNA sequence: TGTGCCAGCAGCTCCCGTCGATCAGATTTAGATACGCAGTATTTT. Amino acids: CASSSRRSDLDTQYF.

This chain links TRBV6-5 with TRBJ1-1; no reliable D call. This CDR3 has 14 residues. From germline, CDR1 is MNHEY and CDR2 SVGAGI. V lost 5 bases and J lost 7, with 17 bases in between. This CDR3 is CASSILAEEFEAFF. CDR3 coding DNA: TGTGCCAGCAGTATCTTAGCGGAGGAATTTGAAGCTTTCTTT.

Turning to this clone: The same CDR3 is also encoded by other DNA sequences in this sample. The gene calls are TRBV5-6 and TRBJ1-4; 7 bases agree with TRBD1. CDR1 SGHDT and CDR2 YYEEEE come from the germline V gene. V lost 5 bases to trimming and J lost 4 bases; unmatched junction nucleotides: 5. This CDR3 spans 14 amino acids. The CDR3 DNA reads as TGTGCCAGCAGTCCCCAGGGGGTTAATGAAAAACTGTTTTTT. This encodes CASSPQGVNEKLFF.

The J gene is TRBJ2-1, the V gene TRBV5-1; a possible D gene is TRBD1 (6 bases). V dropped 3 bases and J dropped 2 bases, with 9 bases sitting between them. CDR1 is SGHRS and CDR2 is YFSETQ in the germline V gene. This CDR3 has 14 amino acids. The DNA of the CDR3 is TGCGCCAGCAGCTCGACAGGTGCCTACAATGAGCAGTTCTTC. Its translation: CASSSTGAYNEQFF. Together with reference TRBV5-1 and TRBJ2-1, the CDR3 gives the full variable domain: KAGVTQTPRYLIKTRGQQVTLSCSPISGHRSVSWYQQTPGQGLQFLFEYFSETQRNKGNFPGRFSGRQFSNSRSEMNVSTLELGDSALYLCASSSTGAYNEQFFGPGTRLTVL.

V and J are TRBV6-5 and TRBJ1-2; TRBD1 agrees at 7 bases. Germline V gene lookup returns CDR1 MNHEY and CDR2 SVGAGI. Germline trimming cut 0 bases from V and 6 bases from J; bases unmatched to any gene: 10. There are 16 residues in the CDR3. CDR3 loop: CASSYSGQAVGDGYTF. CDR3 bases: TGTGCCAGCAGTTACTCCGGACAGGCCGTTGGTGATGGCTACACCTTC.

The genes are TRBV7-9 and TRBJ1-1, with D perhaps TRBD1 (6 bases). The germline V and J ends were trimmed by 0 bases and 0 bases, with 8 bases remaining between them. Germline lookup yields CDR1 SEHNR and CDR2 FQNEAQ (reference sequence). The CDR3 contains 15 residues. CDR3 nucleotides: TGTGCCAGCAGCTTAGCGGGACAACTGAACACTGAAGCTTTCTTT. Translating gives CASSLAGQLNTEAFF.